Below, 2 T cell receptor beta chains from the same sample are listed, as sequenced in a study of T-cell memory formation after mild COVID-19. In TCRdb, the 5' RACE reads were re-called with MiXCR into one record per CDR3 protein. The table has approximately 290,000 distinct CDR3 sequences, approximately 7.6% seen once; the top ten hold 22%. The sequenced sample was PBMCs or a T cell subset sorted from them (not recorded which). The receptors originated from a man aged 18 to 29 who had mild COVID-19 (a few samples of this study predate the infection). Cell type and time point are not known.

The chain joins TRBV4-3 to TRBJ1-4; D not resolved. Trimming took off 1 base at V and 12 bases at J, with 9 bases between the two ends. Germline V lookup: CDR1 LGHNA, CDR2 YSLEER. The CDR3 totals 12 residues. The CDR3 sequence: CASSQVEGELFF. CDR3 bases: TGCGCCAGCAGCCAAGTAGAGGGAGAACTGTTTTTT.

This clonotype came up a few times. DNA of the CDR3: TGTGCCAGCAGCAGATTAGGGGGTGCCACAGATACGCAGTATTTT. Its protein is CASSRLGGATDTQYF. V usage is TRBV11-2 and J usage is TRBJ2-3; tentatively, D is TRBD1 (6 bases). Germline V gives CDR1 SGHAT, CDR2 FQNNGV. V lost 5 bases, J lost 2 bases, and 14 bases lay in between. The CDR3 is 15 amino acids. The full variable domain, with the rest looked up from reference TRBV11-2 and TRBJ2-3, is EAGVAQSPRYKIIEKRQSVAFWCNPISGHATLYWYQQILGQGPKLLIQFQNNGVVDDSQLPKDRFSAERLKGVDSTLKIQPAKLEDSAVYLCASSRLGGATDTQYFGPGTRLTVL.